Shown below are 19 T cell receptor beta chains from a single sample sequenced in a study of molecular identifiers for immune sequencing clone quantification. A single record per CDR3 protein comes from TCRdb applying MiXCR to the PCR reads. In the table there are about 510,000 distinct CDR3 sequences, roughly 26% of which are singletons. Sequencing was carried out using naive CD8+ T cells from blood, with Jurkat cell RNA spiked in. Subset noted: FACS-sorted CD8+CD4-CCR7+CD45RA+ naive T cells. The receptors shown here come from a human donor in good health. Some libraries in this study had Jurkat cell RNA spiked in.

The chain uses TRBV28 and TRBJ1-1, with TRBD1 identical over 9 bases. V was pared by 6 bases and J by 3 bases, with 11 bases of the junction left unmatched. The CDR3 is made up of 16 amino acids. Germline V CDR1 and CDR2: MDHEN, SYDVKM. CDR3 nucleotide sequence: TGTGCCAGCAGGTCCGACAGGGGGTCGGCGTACACTGAAGCTTTCTTT. Protein sequence: CASRSDRGSAYTEAFF.

This clonotype came up many times. The genes are TRBV30 and TRBJ2-1; no firm D call. CDR3 size: 15 residues. CDR1 and CDR2 from the germline V gene are GTSNPN and SVGIG (reference sequence). V was pared by 1 base and J by 0 bases, with 10 bases between. CDR3 coding DNA: TGTGCCTGGAGTGAGTCAGCCATCTCCTACAATGAGCAGTTCTTC. It translates to CAWSESAISYNEQFF.

The chain links TRBV28 to TRBJ1-1; D uncertain. Trimming cost V 1 base and J 0 bases, with 21 bases left between them. The CDR3 runs to 19 residues. Germline-derived CDR1 and CDR2 are MDHEN and SYDVKM. The CDR3 spells CASSLFRNSSFRLNTEAFF. In DNA form, the CDR3 reads TGTGCCAGCAGTTTATTTCGAAACAGCTCCTTCCGATTGAACACTGAAGCTTTCTTT.

The genes are TRBV21-1 and TRBJ2-7; the DNA was not used to check the table's D call, TRBD2. TRBV21-1 has pseudogene status. This CDR3 comprises 15 residues. The CDR3 coding sequence is TGTGCCAGCAGCAAACAGCCTAGCGGGGCCTACGAGCAGTACTTC. Translated: CASSKQPSGAYEQYF.

This clonotype has just a few counts. V and J are TRBV27 and TRBJ2-3; TRBD2 aligns across 10 bases. The CDR3 contains 17 residues. V dropped 1 base and J dropped 0; count of bases not matched to a gene: 4. Per the germline V gene, CDR1 is MNHEY and CDR2 is SMNVEV (reference sequence). The CDR3 DNA follows: TGTGCCAGCAGTTTATACGCTAGCGGGGGAAGCACAGATACGCAGTATTTT. It encodes CASSLYASGGSTDTQYF.

A few counts support this clonotype. The chain has TRBV5-6 and TRBJ2-5, with 7 bases lining up with TRBD2. Germline-derived CDR1 and CDR2 are SGHDT and YYEEEE. This CDR3 has 14 amino acids. J was trimmed by 5 bases and V by 0 bases; bases with no gene match: 4. The CDR3 is CASSLAGGFETQYF. The CDR3 coding sequence is TGTGCCAGCAGCTTGGCCGGGGGGTTTGAGACCCAGTACTTC.

In its sample, this clonotype was seen many times. This chain connects TRBV4-3 to TRBJ2-7; 7 nucleotides match TRBD2. Germline V gene sequence: CDR1 LGHNA, CDR2 YSLEER. After removal of 0 bases from V and 3 bases from J, the junction contained 8 bases not matched to a gene. This CDR3 region has 16 residues. The CDR3 sequence is CASSQDGLAAYYEQYF. CDR3 in DNA: TGCGCCAGCAGCCAAGATGGGCTAGCGGCTTACTACGAGCAGTACTTC.

This chain links TRBV6-2 or TRBV6-3 with TRBJ1-5; D not resolved. V was cut by 2 bases and J by 1 base, with 9 bases left in between. Germline lookup yields CDR1 MNHEY and CDR2 SVGEGT. The CDR3 runs to 15 residues. The CDR3 DNA sequence: TGTGCCAGCAGTTACGGCGGGTTGAGCAATCAGCCCCAGCATTTT. Translating it yields CASSYGGLSNQPQHF.

As regards this clonotype: This may stem from a read error, because a much larger clone lies one nucleotide away. The J gene is TRBJ1-1, the V gene TRBV30; D may be TRBD1 (5 bases). The CDR3 runs to 13 residues. Germline CDR1 GTSNPN, CDR2 SVGIG (reference sequence). V lost 0 bases and J 6 bases, leaving 11 bases between the germline ends. CDR3 sequence reads: CAWSVVRDSEAFF. In DNA form, the CDR3 reads TGTGCCTGGAGTGTGGTCAGGGACTCTGAAGCTTTCTTT.

The J gene is TRBJ2-1, the V gene TRBV4-1, with TRBD1 identical over 10 bases. Germline assignment: CDR1 MGHRA and CDR2 YSYEKL. The CDR3 consists of 16 residues. The V gene end was trimmed by 3 bases and the J gene end by 1 base; junction bases not matched to a gene: 3. The CDR3 loop is CASSHGTGVSYNEQFF. In DNA, the CDR3 is TGCGCCAGCAGCCATGGGACAGGGGTTTCCTACAATGAGCAGTTCTTC.

With regard to this clonotype: A single base separates this from a much larger clone, so it may be a read error. The chain combines TRBV12-3 or TRBV12-4 with TRBJ1-6; 8 nucleotides align to TRBD1. CDR3 length: 14 amino acids. In nucleotides, the CDR3 is TGTGCCAGCAGGCAGGGGGCTTATAATTCACCCCCCCACTTT. Translation gives CASRQGAYNSPPHF.

V and J are TRBV4-1 and TRBJ2-6; 11 bases are a match to TRBD2. The CDR3 has 19 residues. Looked up from germline, CDR1 is MGHRA and CDR2 is YSYEKL. V lost 0 bases and J lost 0; bases outside the gene matches: 4. CDR3 amino acids: CASSQDGSGGGSGANVLTF. Here the CDR3 DNA reads TGCGCCAGCAGCCAAGACGGTAGCGGGGGGGGCTCTGGGGCCAACGTCCTGACTTTC.

A remark on this clonotype: This may come from a read error, since a much larger clone is one base off. The V and J genes are TRBV19 and TRBJ1-5; weak D call: TRBD1 (6 bases). CDR3 size: 14 residues. Germline-derived CDR1 and CDR2 are LNHDA and SQIVND (reference sequence). CDR3: CASSIRGDNQPRHF. As DNA, the CDR3 is TGTGCCAGTAGTATACGGGGGGACAATCAGCCCCGGCATTTT.

Turning to this clonotype: This may stem from a read error, because a much larger clone lies one nucleotide away. The V and J genes are TRBV4-2 and TRBJ2-3; D uncertain. The CDR3 runs to 14 residues. The germline V gene encodes CDR1 LGHNA and CDR2 YNFKEQ. V was clipped by 1 base and J by 2 bases, with 7 bases between them. CDR3 region: CASSQVGYTDTQYF. The CDR3 nucleotides are TGTGCCAGCAGCCAAGTAGGATACACAGATACGCAGTATTTT.

V is TRBV7-8 and J is TRBJ2-3; D unresolved. V lost 5 bases to trimming and J lost 4 bases, with 16 bases between them. The CDR3 has 15 amino acids. The germline gives CDR1 SGHVS, CDR2 FQNEAQ. For the CDR3, the DNA is TGTGCCAGCAGCCCACGCTCTGCGGTTTCAGATACGCAGTATTTT. Translating gives CASSPRSAVSDTQYF.

The V gene is TRBV5-1, the J gene TRBJ2-5, with 10 bases matching TRBD2. V gave up 6 bases and J gave up 3 bases; unmatched junction bases: 11. Germline CDR1 reads SGHRS; CDR2 reads YFSETQ. CDR3 size: 16 residues. CDR3 bases: TGCGCCAGCACCCTCCTCGGACTAGCGGCTGAAGAGACCCAGTACTTC. Translating it yields CASTLLGLAAEETQYF.

The sample holds a few counts of this clonotype. The chain employs TRBV4-1 and TRBJ2-1; TRBD1 might be the D (5 bases). In germline, CDR1 is MGHRA, CDR2 YSYEKL. V was clipped by 3 bases and J by 0 bases, with 12 bases between them. This CDR3 has 16 amino acids. CDR3 protein: CASSQLQESSYNEQFF. For the CDR3, the DNA is TGCGCCAGCAGCCAGCTACAGGAGAGCTCCTACAATGAGCAGTTCTTC.

The chain has TRBV27 and TRBJ1-1; the D is unclear. Germline V gene data show CDR1 as MNHEY and CDR2 as SMNVEV (reference sequence). Between the trimmed V and J ends, which lost 6 bases and 6 bases, there was a span of 11 bases. The CDR3 spans 12 residues. For the CDR3, the DNA is TGTGCCAGCAGAAAGGGTGTGGCTGAAGCTTTCTTT. As protein: CASRKGVAEAFF.

On this clonotype: A read error may be the cause here, since a much bigger clone is one base away. The chain employs TRBV20-1 and TRBJ2-7; maybe TRBD1 (6 bases). Germline CDR1 reads DFQATT; CDR2 reads SNEGSKA (reference sequence). Trimming removed 8 bases at V and 3 bases at J, with 20 bases between. The CDR3 has 14 residues. CDR3 DNA sequence: TGCAGTTCCAGTAAGCCAGGGGACGGCTACGAGCAGTACTTC. Translation gives CSSSKPGDGYEQYF.